Shown below are 20 T cell receptor beta chains from a single sample sequenced in a study of PD-1 blockade in mismatch repair-deficient tumors. Clones were read by immunoSEQ multiplex PCR, and TCRdb kept only the in-frame ones, dropping some. The data hold approximately 79,000 clones, with roughly 80% observed a single time. The sequenced sample was peripheral blood, obtained 44 weeks after starting pembrolizumab. These receptors came from an adult with mismatch repair-deficient cancer.

This chain joins TRBV30 and TRBJ1-1; weak D call: TRBD1 (5 bases). Germline values: CDR1 GTSNPN, CDR2 SVGIG (reference sequence). The CDR3 is made up of 14 amino acids. V was pared by 2 bases and J by 1 base, with 11 bases between. This CDR3 reads CAWSPGRRNTEAFF. The CDR3 bases are TGTGCCTGGAGTCCGGGACGCAGGAACACTGAAGCTTTCTTT.

The chain has TRBV7-9 and TRBJ2-2; no clear D gene. From germline, CDR1 is SEHNR and CDR2 FQNEAQ (reference sequence). There are 14 residues in the CDR3. V was clipped by 0 bases and J by 1 base, with 3 bases between them. The CDR3 loop is CASSLAGNTGELFF. For the CDR3, the DNA is TGTGCCAGCAGCTTAGCGGGGAACACCGGGGAGCTGTTTTTT.

The CDR3 DNA sequence: TGTGCCAGCAGCCCAACTGTCCGGGACAGGGTCAATGAGCAGTTCTTC. Its translation is CASSPTVRDRVNEQFF. The rearrangement links TRBV21-1 to TRBJ2-1; whether TRBD1, the table's D call, matches the DNA was not checked. TRBV21-1 has pseudogene status. CDR3 length equals 16 residues.

CDR3 loop: CARSLAGALHTRNTEAFF. CDR3 bases: TGTGCCAGAAGCTTGGCGGGCGCGTTACATACTAGGAACACTGAAGCTTTCTTT. The chain joins TRBV5-3 to TRBJ1-1; D remains unclear. TRBV5-3 is identified as an open reading frame with a role that is uncertain. This CDR3 spans 18 amino acids. V lost 0 bases and J lost 1, with 19 bases in between.

The V and J genes are TRBV30 and TRBJ1-1; a possible D gene is TRBD1 (5 bases). The germline V gene has CDR1 GTSNPN and CDR2 SVGIG (reference sequence). This CDR3 comprises 13 residues. The V end was cut by 2 bases, the J end by 1 base, with 8 bases between. The CDR3 bases are TGTGCCTGGAGTTGGCAGGGGAACACTGAAGCTTTCTTT. Encoded protein: CAWSWQGNTEAFF.

This rearrangement joins TRBV6-1 to TRBJ1-2; a weak D match, TRBD1 (5 bases). Germline CDR1 reads MNHNS; CDR2 reads SASEGT. The ends were cut back, 6 bases at V and 4 bases at J, with 15 bases in the middle. This CDR3 has 14 residues. CDR3 bases: TGTGCCAGCAGCCCCACCGGGGGGAGCTATGGCTACACCTTC. Amino acids: CASSPTGGSYGYTF.

This rearrangement joins TRBV7-9 to TRBJ1-3; D not certain. Germline loops: CDR1 SEHNR, CDR2 FQNEAQ (reference sequence). The ends were cut back, 1 base at V and 0 bases at J, with 7 bases in the middle. The CDR3 runs 15 residues. The CDR3: CASSLVPSSGNTIYF. The CDR3, as DNA: TGTGCCAGCAGCTTAGTACCGAGCTCTGGAAACACCATATATTTT.

The genes are TRBV7-9 and TRBJ1-1, with 7 bases matching TRBD1. This CDR3 spans 16 amino acids. With V trimmed by 4 bases and J by 6 bases, 14 bases remained unmatched. The germline CDR1 and CDR2 sequences are SEHNR and FQNEAQ (reference sequence). CDR3 in DNA: TGTGCCAGCAGCTCTCCTCAATACGACAGGGCCTCTGAAGCTTTCTTT. This encodes CASSSPQYDRASEAFF.

This sequence joins TRBV4-1 and TRBJ1-4, with 7 nucleotides matching TRBD1. The CDR3 spans 17 residues. Trimming took 1 base from V and 5 from J; bases not matched to a gene: 10. Germline V lookup: CDR1 MGHRA, CDR2 YSYEKL. Written as DNA, the CDR3 is TGCGCCAGCAGCCAAGCCCTAACTAACAGGGGCAATGAAAAACTGTTTTTT. Protein: CASSQALTNRGNEKLFF.

The V call is TRBV5-1, the J call TRBJ1-3; TRBD1 agrees at 10 bases. With 4 bases clipped from V and 4 bases from J, the junction kept 14 bases outside the gene matches. The CDR3 runs 18 residues. CDR1 and CDR2 from the germline V gene are SGHRS and YFSETQ. This CDR3 reads CASSPRTGGGLGGNTIYF. The CDR3 DNA sequence: TGCGCCAGCAGCCCTCGGACAGGGGGAGGATTGGGAGGAAACACCATATATTTT.

This rearrangement joins TRBV28 to TRBJ2-7; 11 bases line up with TRBD2. The CDR3 has 14 amino acids. The J segment lost 3 bases and the V segment lost 6 bases, leaving 4 bases of the junction unmatched. Germline CDR1 reads MDHEN; CDR2 reads SYDVKM. CDR3 residues: CASRPGTSGYEQYF. CDR3 sequence (DNA): TGTGCCAGCAGACCAGGGACTAGCGGCTACGAGCAGTACTTC. Full variable domain (remainder filled in from reference TRBV28 and TRBJ2-7): DVKVTQSSRYLVKRTGEKVFLECVQDMDHENMFWYRQDPGLGLRLIYFSYDVKMKEKGDIPEGYSVSREKKERFSLILESASTNQTSMYLCASRPGTSGYEQYFGPGTRLTVT.

This chain connects TRBV7-2 to TRBJ1-4, with 9 bases aligning to TRBD1. Germline values: CDR1 SGHTA, CDR2 FQGNSA. The CDR3 loop spans 15 amino acids. The junction had 9 bases not matched to a gene; V was cut back by 5 bases and J by 8 bases. The CDR3 DNA sequence: TGTGCCAGCAGCCCACGACAGGGGGGGGGAGAAAAACTGTTTTTT. Its translation is CASSPRQGGGEKLFF.

This clone appeared once. The genes are TRBV7-9 and TRBJ1-1; no firm D call. The CDR3 contains 12 residues. Looked up from germline, CDR1 is SEHNR and CDR2 is FQNEAQ (reference sequence). Trimming left V 1 base short and J 4 bases short, with 4 bases between. This CDR3 reads CASSLVSTEAFF. The CDR3 region has the DNA TGTGCCAGCAGCTTAGTGAGCACTGAAGCTTTCTTT.

The rearrangement uses TRBV2 and TRBJ1-1; a weak D match, TRBD1 (6 bases). The CDR3 is made up of 14 amino acids. Trimming cost V 6 bases and J 4 bases, with 15 bases left between them. Germline V gene data show CDR1 as SNHLY and CDR2 as FYNNEI. The CDR3 bases are TGTGCCAGCAGAGCAGAGACAGGCCGCACTGAAGCTTTCTTT. It translates to CASRAETGRTEAFF.

The V call is TRBV6-1, the J call TRBJ2-5; tentatively, D is TRBD2 (6 bases). The CDR3 totals 15 residues. The V gene lost 4 bases and the J gene lost 2 bases, with 14 bases spanning the gap. CDR1 and CDR2 from the germline V gene are MNHNS and SASEGT. The CDR3 coding sequence is TGTGCCAGCAGTGGCCGGGGGAGCGGGCAAGAGACCCAGTACTTC. Protein sequence: CASSGRGSGQETQYF.

The chain carries TRBV10-3 and TRBJ1-2; 7 bases are shared with TRBD1. The CDR3 length is 13 residues. The ends lost 3 bases at V and 3 bases at J; junction bases unmatched: 1. The germline V gene encodes CDR1 ENHRY and CDR2 SYGVKD. CDR3 protein: CAISDGQDYGYTF. The CDR3 DNA reads TGTGCCATCAGTGATGGACAGGACTATGGCTACACCTTC.

This chain connects TRBV5-1 to TRBJ2-3; D is tentatively TRBD1 or TRBD2 (5 bases each). V was trimmed by 4 bases and J by 5 bases, leaving 8 bases between them. Germline CDR1 reads SGHRS; CDR2 reads YFSETQ. The CDR3 spans 12 residues. The CDR3 sequence: CASSGDRDTQYF. CDR3 DNA: TGCGCCAGCAGCGGGGACCGAGATACGCAGTATTTT.

The chain is built from TRBV19 and TRBJ2-3; 13 nucleotides align to TRBD2. V lost 7 bases, J lost 3 bases, and 10 bases stayed unmatched. The length of the CDR3 is 17 residues. From germline, CDR1 is LNHDA and CDR2 SQIVND (reference sequence). The CDR3 loop is CASMRRTSGRLTDTQYF. CDR3 in DNA: TGTGCCAGTATGCGACGGACTAGCGGGAGATTGACAGATACGCAGTATTTT.

The rearrangement joins TRBV2 to TRBJ2-3; D is unresolved. Germline V lookup: CDR1 SNHLY, CDR2 FYNNEI. V was clipped by 6 bases and J by 0 bases, with 10 bases between them. CDR3 size: 14 residues. As DNA, the CDR3 is TGTGCCAGCAGAAAGGCCCCTAGCACAGATACGCAGTATTTT. Translating gives CASRKAPSTDTQYF.

This clone was picked up a small number of times. This chain uses TRBV28 with TRBJ2-7, with TRBD1 identical over 10 bases. This CDR3 is built from 16 residues. V shed 6 bases and J 0 bases; nucleotides not matched to a gene: 8. Germline V CDR1 and CDR2: MDHEN, SYDVKM. The CDR3 protein is CASRERQGAISYEQYF. The CDR3 nucleotides read TGTGCCAGCAGAGAAAGACAGGGGGCAATCTCCTACGAGCAGTACTTC.